The 18 T cell receptor beta chains presented below share a single source sample, sequenced in a study of tumor and adjacent non-tumor tissue in lung cancer. RNA was extracted from bulk tissue without any cell sorting. TCRbeta libraries were built with three rounds of nested PCR, modified from ARM-PCR. TCRdb called the multiplex PCR reads again in MiXCR, with one record for every CDR3 protein. The sample has around 70,000 distinct CDR3 sequences; around 73% are singletons. Material for sequencing was lung tumor tissue. The receptors shown here come from a man between 60 and 75 years old with non-small cell lung cancer.

As concerns this clonotype: Since the CDR3 does not end with the conserved phenylalanine or tryptophan, this likely comes from a read error. This chain uses TRBV29-1 with TRBJ2-7; the D call may be TRBD1 or TRBD2 (6 bases each). Per germline, CDR1 SQVTM and CDR2 ANQGSEA. The CDR3 extends over 13 amino acids. The CDR3 reads CNVAGGRGYEQYY. The CDR3, as DNA: TGCAACGTTGCCGGGGGTAGGGGGTACGAGCAGTACTAC.

About this clonotype: In this CDR3 the conserved last residue, phenylalanine or tryptophan, is missing, so a read error is likely. The V call is TRBV20-1, the J call TRBJ2-1; the match to TRBD2 covers 7 bases. Germline loops: CDR1 DFQATT, CDR2 SNEGSKA (reference sequence). The CDR3 runs 15 residues. DNA for the CDR3: TGTAGTGCTGGGCGAGGGCTAGCGGCCTACAATGAGCAGTTCTCC. This encodes CSAGRGLAAYNEQFS.

Concerning this clonotype itself: A much larger clone differs from this one at a single base, so this may be a read error. The rearrangement links TRBV13 to TRBJ2-7; 10 bases fit TRBD2. CDR3 length equals 16 residues. In germline, CDR1 is PRHDT, CDR2 FYEKMQ (reference sequence). CDR3 sequence: CPSSWGLAGVSYEQYF. For the CDR3, the DNA is TGTCCCAGCAGCTGGGGCCTAGCGGGAGTGTCCTACGAGCAGTACTTC.

This clonotype was counted once. The CDR3 region is CSASLGRVANEKLFF. The CDR3 coding sequence is TGCAGTGCTAGCCTGGGAAGGGTAGCTAATGAAAAACTGTTTTTT. V is TRBV20-1 and J is TRBJ1-4; D is undetermined. The germline gives CDR1 DFQATT, CDR2 SNEGSKA (reference sequence). This CDR3 has 15 residues. V was trimmed by 3 bases and J by 3 bases, leaving 14 bases between them.

Remarks on this clonotype: One end of the junction varies from germline; a read error may be responsible. The chain recombines TRBV6-5 with TRBJ2-7; D perhaps matches TRBD1 (6 bases). Germline lookup yields CDR1 MNHEY and CDR2 SVGAGI. The CDR3 totals 14 residues. The CDR3 spells CASRDTGRGYEQYF. The CDR3 DNA sequence: TGTGCCAGCAGAGATACAGGGCGCGGGTACGAGCAATACTTC.

This clonotype was seen a few times. A much larger clone lies a single base off, so this may be a read error. This chain connects TRBV13 to TRBJ1-2; D is unresolved. This CDR3 has 14 amino acids. The V end lost 0 bases, the J end lost 4 bases, and 9 bases lay between the germline ends. CDR1 and CDR2 from the germline V gene are PRHDT and FYEKMQ (reference sequence). CDR3 DNA sequence: TGTGCCAGCAGCTTAGGCCGGTGGAGCTATGGCTACACCTTC. This codes for CASSLGRWSYGYTF.

On this clonotype: The junction departs from the called germline gene at one end, perhaps through a read error. The genes are TRBV29-1 and TRBJ2-5, with a tentative D call TRBD2 (5 bases). The CDR3 length is 15 residues. Germline values: CDR1 SQVTM, CDR2 ANQGSEA. CDR3 protein: CRVDGHLASLETQYF. CDR3 nucleotides: TGCAGGGTTGATGGGCATCTAGCAAGCCTAGAGACCCAGTACTTC.

As concerns this clonotype: A junction boundary mismatches the germline segment, possibly from a read error. The chain links TRBV20-1 to TRBJ1-1; the D is unclear. The CDR3 is 12 amino acids. Germline V gene data show CDR1 as DFQATT and CDR2 as SNEGSKA (reference sequence). CDR3 sequence reads: CSAREGSTEAFF. CDR3 DNA: TGTAGTGCTAGAGAAGGGAGCACTGAAGCTTTCTTT.

A few counts support this clonotype. The chain carries TRBV6-5 and TRBJ1-5; TRBD1 matches at 10 bases. The germline V gene has CDR1 MNHEY and CDR2 SVGAGI. CDR3 length: 15 residues. As DNA, the CDR3 is TGTGCGGGCAGCACGGGACAGGGGCCAAATCAGCCCCAGCATTTT. Residues: CAGSTGQGPNQPQHF.

A note on this clonotype: The CDR3 carries no conserved terminal phenylalanine or tryptophan, so it likely arises from a read error. The chain combines TRBV20-1 with TRBJ2-3; 7 bases agree with TRBD2. Germline assignment: CDR1 DFQATT and CDR2 SNEGSKA (reference sequence). The CDR3 runs to 15 residues. The trim removed 8 bases at V and 4 bases at J, leaving 15 bases unmatched. The CDR3 loop reads CSSVRGDYHADTQYL. CDR3 DNA: TGCAGTAGTGTACGGGGGGACTATCACGCAGATACGCAGTATCTT.

This clonotype was picked up one time. This likely comes from a read error, as the CDR3 has no conserved phenylalanine or tryptophan at its end. The chain carries TRBV20-1 and TRBJ2-5; no firm D call. CDR1 and CDR2 (germline): DFQATT, SNEGSKA (reference sequence). There are 13 residues in the CDR3. The CDR3 sequence is CSANDTTPETQYL. The CDR3 region has the DNA TGCAGTGCTAATGACACTACACCGGAGACTCAGTACCTC.

With regard to this clonotype: The conserved closing phenylalanine or tryptophan is absent in this CDR3, likely reflecting a read error. The rearrangement uses TRBV29-1 and TRBJ1-1, with 7 bases matching TRBD1. The CDR3 runs to 13 residues. Germline V gene lookup returns CDR1 SQVTM and CDR2 ANQGSEA. The CDR3 sequence is CIASAGGDSEAFL. In DNA, the CDR3 is TGCATCGCCTCGGCAGGGGGGGACTCTGAAGCTTTCTTA.

The rearrangement joins TRBV20-1 to TRBJ2-3, with a weak D call TRBD1 (6 bases). The CDR3 totals 14 residues. Germline lookup yields CDR1 DFQATT and CDR2 SNEGSKA (reference sequence). Between the trimmed V and J ends, which lost 0 bases and 3 bases, there was a span of 10 bases. CDR3 protein: CSARDEGQTDTQYF. The CDR3 DNA reads as TGCAGTGCTAGAGATGAGGGACAAACAGATACGCAGTATTTT.

Comment on this clonotype: It may be a read error: a sequence one base away is much more abundant. The chain joins TRBV20-1 to TRBJ2-1; 9 bases are shared with TRBD1. V shed 8 bases and J 4 bases; nucleotides not matched to a gene: 12. The CDR3 is 15 residues long. Germline V gene data show CDR1 as DFQATT and CDR2 as SNEGSKA (reference sequence). CDR3 amino acids: CSTRPGQGLYNEQFF. DNA of the CDR3: TGCAGTACTCGGCCGGGACAGGGTCTTTACAATGAGCAGTTCTTC.

The V gene is TRBV20-1, the J gene TRBJ2-3; D remains unclear. Germline V lookup: CDR1 DFQATT, CDR2 SNEGSKA (reference sequence). The CDR3 extends over 11 amino acids. V lost 6 bases and J lost 4, with 8 bases in between. The CDR3 here is CSAENADTQYF. CDR3 nucleotide sequence: TGCAGTGCGGAAAACGCAGATACGCAGTATTTT.

Concerning this clonotype itself: The junction shows a germline mismatch at one end, possibly a read error. The chain uses TRBV24-1 and TRBJ2-6, with a tentative D call TRBD1 (5 bases). Germline V CDR1 and CDR2: KGHDR, SFDVKD. The CDR3 spans 16 residues. CDR3 loop: CDTSGPTTSGANVLTF. The CDR3 nucleotides read TGTGACACCAGTGGACCCACCACCTCTGGGGCCAACGTACTGACTTTC.

Concerning this clonotype itself: One end of the junction does not line up with germline, which may come from a read error. V is TRBV6-5 and J is TRBJ2-7, with no clear D. Germline V gene data show CDR1 as MNHEY and CDR2 as SVGAGI. The CDR3 extends over 14 amino acids. CDR3 nucleotides: TGTGCCAGCACTCGCACCCGGTCCTCCTATGAGCAGTACTTC. Amino acid sequence: CASTRTRSSYEQYF.

Concerning this clonotype itself: One end of the junction varies from germline; a read error may be responsible. The chain has TRBV5-1 and TRBJ2-5, with 9 bases lining up with TRBD2. This CDR3 spans 16 amino acids. Germline-derived CDR1 and CDR2 are SGHRS and YFSETQ. The CDR3 bases are TGCGCCATCAGCTTGACTAGCGGCAGTCGGGGAGAGACCCAGTACTTC. Residues: CAISLTSGSRGETQYF.